These T cell receptor beta chains were read from a single sample in a study of regulatory T cells in long-lasting Graves disease. In TCRdb, the multiplex PCR reads were re-called with MiXCR into one record per CDR3 protein. The sample carries approximately 470,000 distinct CDR3 sequences, around 16% recorded once. A further study also used this sample, focusing on T cells in Graves' hyperthyroidism and ophthalmopathy.

Source: peripheral blood mononuclear cells (PBMCs), taken at new diagnosis, from a patient treated with antithyroid drugs. The origin of the receptors is a man aged 35-49 years with Graves disease. Both conserved end residues are part of each CDR3.

CASSLGRGSGRFHNEQFF	TRBV28	18
CASSVGGKNTEAFF	TRBV9	14
CASSATSGTGEQFF	TRBV2	14
CASTREGQGSTYEQYF	TRBV6-2/TRBV6-3	16
CASSGDRRGYEQYF	TRBV25-1	14
CASSLKAGDTEAFF	TRBV12-3/TRBV12-4	14
CASSQRLAGYTDTQYF	TRBV7-2	16
CSARSTGGSANYGYTF	TRBV20-1	16
CASSTRTDGYTF	TRBV2	12
CATRGGTYEQYF	TRBV6-1	12
CASSSSGTGVNQPQHF	TRBV28	16
CASSPDRSAQYF	TRBV12-3/TRBV12-4	12
CASSERGNQPQHF	TRBV12-3/TRBV12-4	13
CASSEAAGTVGCTF	TRBV6-1	14
CASSPPQSGNANYGYTF	TRBV18	17
CASSSRTLLQFF	TRBV19	12
CASSRGADGELFF	TRBV27	13
CASSQEFRTDTQYF	TRBV18	14
CASRHRDTYNSPLHF	TRBV12-3/TRBV12-4	15
CASSLAPGGNTEAFF	TRBV5-1	15
CASSEGQRNQPQHF	TRBV2	14
CATSSQRGLYEQFF	TRBV15	14
CASSLGGPLHF	TRBV28	11
CASGLVTGVGPDTQYF	TRBV12-5	16
CASSLARGAGGGYEQYF	TRBV28	17
CASRERTGGAGANVLTF	TRBV6-2/TRBV6-3	17
CASSWGQAYEQYF	TRBV7-9	13
CATSREWGAEQYF	TRBV15	13
CATRRDRGDYEQYF	TRBV24-1	14
CASFGTGNQETQYF	TRBV7-2	14
CASSPISTPGKQPQHF	TRBV6-1	16
CASSVDGVGQPQHF	TRBV9	14
CASRAATSGNTIYF	TRBV6-1	14
CASIARDRGWDTQYF	TRBV28	15
CASSLPGLHPETQYF	TRBV28	15
CASSAWDPLLGGYTF	TRBV7-2	15
CASSYLFASGPYEQYF	TRBV6-5	16
CASSRAGTGAHNEQFF	TRBV3-1	16
CASSDIERITDTQYF	TRBV2	15
CASSYRSHRGPNQPQHF	TRBV7-8	17
CASSSDGGAYEQYF	TRBV7-9	14
CASSSSGKSSYNEQFF	TRBV5-1	16